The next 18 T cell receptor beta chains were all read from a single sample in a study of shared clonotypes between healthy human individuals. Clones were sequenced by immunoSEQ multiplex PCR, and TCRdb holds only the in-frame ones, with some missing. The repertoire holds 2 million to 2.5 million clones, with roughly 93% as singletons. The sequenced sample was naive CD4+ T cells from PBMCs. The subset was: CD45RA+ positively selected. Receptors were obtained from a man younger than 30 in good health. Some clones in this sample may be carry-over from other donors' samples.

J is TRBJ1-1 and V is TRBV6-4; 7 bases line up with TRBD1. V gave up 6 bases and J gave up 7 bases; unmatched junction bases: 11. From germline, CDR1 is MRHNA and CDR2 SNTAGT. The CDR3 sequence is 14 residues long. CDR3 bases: TGTGCCAGCAGAGAACAGGGGCCGCTAAGTGAAGCTTTCTTT. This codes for CASREQGPLSEAFF.

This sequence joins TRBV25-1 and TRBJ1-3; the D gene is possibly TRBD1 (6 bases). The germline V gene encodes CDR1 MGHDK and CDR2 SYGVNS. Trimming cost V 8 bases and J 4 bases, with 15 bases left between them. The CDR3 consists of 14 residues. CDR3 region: CASAKQGSGNTIYF. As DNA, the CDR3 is TGTGCCAGCGCCAAACAGGGATCCGGAAACACCATATATTTT.

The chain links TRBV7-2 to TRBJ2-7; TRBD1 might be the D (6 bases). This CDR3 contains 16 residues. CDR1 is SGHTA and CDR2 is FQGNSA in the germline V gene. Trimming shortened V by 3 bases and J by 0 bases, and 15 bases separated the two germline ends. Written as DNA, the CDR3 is TGTGCCAGCAGCTTTGCGAGGACGGACAGCTCCTACGAGCAGTACTTC. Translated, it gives CASSFARTDSSYEQYF.

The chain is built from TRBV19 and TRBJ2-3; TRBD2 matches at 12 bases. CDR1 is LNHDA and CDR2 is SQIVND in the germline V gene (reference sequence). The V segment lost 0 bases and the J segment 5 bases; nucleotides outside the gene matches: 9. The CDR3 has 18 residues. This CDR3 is CASSIDSPLAGGRDTQYF. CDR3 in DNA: TGTGCCAGTAGTATAGATTCTCCACTAGCGGGAGGAAGAGATACGCAGTATTTT.

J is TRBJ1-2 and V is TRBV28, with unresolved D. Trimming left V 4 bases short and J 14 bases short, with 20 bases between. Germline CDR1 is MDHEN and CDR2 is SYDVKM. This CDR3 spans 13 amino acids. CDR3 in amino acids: CASSSGVDTLETF. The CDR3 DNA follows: TGTGCCAGCAGTTCTGGGGTAGATACCCTCGAAACCTTC.

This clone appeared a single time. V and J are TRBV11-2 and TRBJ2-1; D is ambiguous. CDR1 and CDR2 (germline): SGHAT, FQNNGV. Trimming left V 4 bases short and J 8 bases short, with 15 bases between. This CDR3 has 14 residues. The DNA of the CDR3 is TGTGCCAGCAGCTCCCGACAAGCTGCCGATGAGCAGTTCTTC. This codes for CASSSRQAADEQFF.

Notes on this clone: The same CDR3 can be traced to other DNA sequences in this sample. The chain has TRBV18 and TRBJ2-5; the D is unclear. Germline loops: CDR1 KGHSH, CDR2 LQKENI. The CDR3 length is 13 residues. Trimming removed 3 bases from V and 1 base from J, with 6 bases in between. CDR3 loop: CASSPSSQETQYF. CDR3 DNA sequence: TGTGCCAGCTCACCCTCAAGCCAAGAGACCCAGTACTTC.

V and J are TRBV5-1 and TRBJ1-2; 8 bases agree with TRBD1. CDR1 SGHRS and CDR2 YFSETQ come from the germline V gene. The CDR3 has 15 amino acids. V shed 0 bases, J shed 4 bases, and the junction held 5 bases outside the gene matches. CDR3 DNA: TGCGCCAGCAGCTTGGAGTGGGACAGGCTCTATGGCTACACCTTC. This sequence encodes CASSLEWDRLYGYTF.

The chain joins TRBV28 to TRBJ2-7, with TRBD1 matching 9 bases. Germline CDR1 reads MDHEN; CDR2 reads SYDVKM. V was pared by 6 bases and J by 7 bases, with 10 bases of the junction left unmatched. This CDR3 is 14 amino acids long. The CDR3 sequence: CASRRQGVPGEQYF. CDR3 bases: TGTGCCAGCAGGCGACAGGGGGTCCCGGGGGAGCAGTACTTC.

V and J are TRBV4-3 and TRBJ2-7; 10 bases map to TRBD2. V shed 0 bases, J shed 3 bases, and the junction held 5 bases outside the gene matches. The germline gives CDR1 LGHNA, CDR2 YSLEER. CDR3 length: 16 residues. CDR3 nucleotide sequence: TGCGCCAGCAGCCAAGAAGGGGGACTAGCGATCTACGAGCAGTACTTC. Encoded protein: CASSQEGGLAIYEQYF.

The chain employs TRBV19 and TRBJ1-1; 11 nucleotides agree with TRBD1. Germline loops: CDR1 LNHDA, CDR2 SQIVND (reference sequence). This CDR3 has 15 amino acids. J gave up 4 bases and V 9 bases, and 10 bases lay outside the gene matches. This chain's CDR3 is CASAGTGGLGTEAFF. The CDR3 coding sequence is TGTGCCAGCGCCGGGACAGGGGGACTCGGCACTGAAGCTTTCTTT.

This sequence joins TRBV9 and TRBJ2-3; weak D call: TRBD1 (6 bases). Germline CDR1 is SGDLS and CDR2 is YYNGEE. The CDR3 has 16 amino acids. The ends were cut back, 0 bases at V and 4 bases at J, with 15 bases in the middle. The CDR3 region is CASSVEIRQGPDTQYF. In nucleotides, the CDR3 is TGTGCCAGCAGCGTAGAGATTCGCCAGGGGCCAGATACGCAGTATTTT.

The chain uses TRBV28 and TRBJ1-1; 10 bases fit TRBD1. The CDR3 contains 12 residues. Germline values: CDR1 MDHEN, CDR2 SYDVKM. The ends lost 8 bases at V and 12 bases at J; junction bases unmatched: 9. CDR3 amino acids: CASSWGGQGTFF. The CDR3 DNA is TGTGCCAGCTCATGGGGGGGACAGGGGACTTTCTTT.

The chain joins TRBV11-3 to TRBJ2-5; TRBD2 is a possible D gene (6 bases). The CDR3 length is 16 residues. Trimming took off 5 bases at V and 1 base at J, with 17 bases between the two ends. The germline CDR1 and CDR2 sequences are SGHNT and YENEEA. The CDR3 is CASSRRDSRGQETQYF. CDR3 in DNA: TGTGCCAGCAGCCGCCGGGACTCGCGGGGCCAAGAGACCCAGTACTTC.

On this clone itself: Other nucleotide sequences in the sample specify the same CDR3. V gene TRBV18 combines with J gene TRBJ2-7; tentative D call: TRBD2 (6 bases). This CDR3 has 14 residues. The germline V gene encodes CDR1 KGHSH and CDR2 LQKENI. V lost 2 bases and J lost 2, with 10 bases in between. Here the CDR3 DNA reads TGTGCCAGCTCACCAAATAGCGGTACCTACGAGCAGTACTTC. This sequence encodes CASSPNSGTYEQYF. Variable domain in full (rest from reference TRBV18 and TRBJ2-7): NAGVMQNPRHLVRRRGQEARLRCSPMKGHSHVYWYRQLPEEGLKFMVYLQKENIIDESGMPKERFSAEFPKEGPSILRIQQVVRGDSAAYFCASSPNSGTYEQYFGPGTRLTVT.

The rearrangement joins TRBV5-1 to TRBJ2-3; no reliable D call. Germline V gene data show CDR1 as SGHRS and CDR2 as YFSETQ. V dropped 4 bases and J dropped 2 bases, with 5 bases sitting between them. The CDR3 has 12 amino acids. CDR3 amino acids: CASSVNTDTQYF. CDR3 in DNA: TGCGCCAGCAGCGTGAACACAGATACGCAGTATTTT.

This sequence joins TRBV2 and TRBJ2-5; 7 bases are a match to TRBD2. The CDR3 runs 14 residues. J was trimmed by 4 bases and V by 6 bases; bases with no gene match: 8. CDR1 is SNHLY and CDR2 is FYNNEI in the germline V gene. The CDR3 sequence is CASRPTSSGETQYF. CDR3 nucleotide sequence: TGTGCCAGCAGACCGACTAGCAGTGGAGAGACCCAGTACTTC.

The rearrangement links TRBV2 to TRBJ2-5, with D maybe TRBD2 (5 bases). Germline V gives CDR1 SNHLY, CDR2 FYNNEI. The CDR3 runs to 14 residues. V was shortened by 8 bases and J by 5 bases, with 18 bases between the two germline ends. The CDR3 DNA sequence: TGTGCCAGCCGGGATCGAACTGTCGGGGAGACCCAGTACTTC. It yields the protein CASRDRTVGETQYF. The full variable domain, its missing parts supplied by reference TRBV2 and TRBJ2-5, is EPEVTQTPSHQVTQMGQEVILRCVPISNHLYFYWYRQILGQKVEFLVSFYNNEISEKSEIFDDQFSVERPDGSNFTLKIRSTKLEDSAMYFCASRDRTVGETQYFGPGTRLLVL.